The sequence of this T cell receptor beta chain was determined in a study of sequential checkpoint blockade in melanoma. Germline V lookup: CDR1 MDHEN, CDR2 SYDVKM. Trimming pared 0 bases from V and 0 bases from J, leaving 2 bases between. This CDR3 region has 13 residues. Here immunoSEQ multiplex PCR was the method, and the copy in TCRdb shows in-frame clones only, minus some. The table has approximately 2,700 clones, over 15% seen once. Treatment denoted: randomized to nivolumab then ipilimumab (arm A) or the reverse (arm B). The rearrangement links TRBV28 to TRBJ2-5; D ambiguous. This TCR was recovered from a human donor with melanoma. The source was tumor tissue (inferred from file names), collected from a patient given nivolumab and ipilimumab in sequence. Here the CDR3 DNA reads TGTGCCAGCAGTTTATGGGACCAAGAGACCCAGTACTTC. It specifies CASSLWDQETQYF.